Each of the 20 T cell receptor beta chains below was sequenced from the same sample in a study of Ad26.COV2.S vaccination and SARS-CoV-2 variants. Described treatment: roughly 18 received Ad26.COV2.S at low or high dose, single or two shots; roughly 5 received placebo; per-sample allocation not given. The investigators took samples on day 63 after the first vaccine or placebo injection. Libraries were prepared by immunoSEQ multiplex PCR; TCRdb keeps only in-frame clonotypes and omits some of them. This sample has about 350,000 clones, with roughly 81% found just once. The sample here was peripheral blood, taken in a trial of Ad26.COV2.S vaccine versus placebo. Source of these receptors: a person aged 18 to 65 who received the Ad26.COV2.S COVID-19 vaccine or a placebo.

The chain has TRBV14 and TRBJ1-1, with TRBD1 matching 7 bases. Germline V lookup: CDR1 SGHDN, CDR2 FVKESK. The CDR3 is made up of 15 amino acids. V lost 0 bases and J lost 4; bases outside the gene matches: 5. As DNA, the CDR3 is TGTGCCAGCAGCCAAGAACAGGGGCTTGCCACTGAAGCTTTCTTT. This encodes CASSQEQGLATEAFF.

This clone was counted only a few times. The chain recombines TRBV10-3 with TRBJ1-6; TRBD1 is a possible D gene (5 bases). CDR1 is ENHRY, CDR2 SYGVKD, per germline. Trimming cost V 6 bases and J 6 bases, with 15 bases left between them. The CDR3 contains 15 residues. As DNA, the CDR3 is TGTGCCATCAGCCTAGAAGGGGTTGTTAATTCACCCCTCCACTTT. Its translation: CAISLEGVVNSPLHF.

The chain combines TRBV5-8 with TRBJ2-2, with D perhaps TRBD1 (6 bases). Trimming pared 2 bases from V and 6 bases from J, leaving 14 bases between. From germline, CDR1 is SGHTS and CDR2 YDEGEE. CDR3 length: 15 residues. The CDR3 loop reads CASSFQQGSPGELFF. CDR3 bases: TGTGCCAGCAGCTTTCAACAGGGTTCGCCCGGGGAGCTGTTTTTT.

The CDR3 loop is CASSLRGSLGNTIYF. The CDR3 region has the DNA TGTGCCAGCAGCTTAAGGGGGTCACTCGGAAACACCATATATTTT. This sequence joins TRBV7-2 and TRBJ1-3; D might be TRBD1 (6 bases). This CDR3 region has 15 residues. Trimming removed 2 bases from V and 4 bases from J, with 12 bases in between. Germline V gene data show CDR1 as SGHTA and CDR2 as FQGNSA.

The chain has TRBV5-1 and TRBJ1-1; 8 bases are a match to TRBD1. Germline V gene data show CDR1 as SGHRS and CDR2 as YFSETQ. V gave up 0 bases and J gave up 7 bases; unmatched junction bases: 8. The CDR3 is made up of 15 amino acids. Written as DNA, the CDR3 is TGCGCCAGCAGCTTGGTCCCGGACAGGGTGAATGAAGCTTTCTTT. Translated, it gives CASSLVPDRVNEAFF.

This CDR3 reads CASGLESGGNQPQHF. Written as DNA, the CDR3 is TGTGCTAGTGGTTTGGAATCAGGGGGCAATCAGCCCCAGCATTTT. The rearrangement links TRBV12-5 to TRBJ1-5, with a possible D match to TRBD1 (6 bases). V lost 1 base and J 2 bases, leaving 9 bases between the germline ends. CDR3 length equals 15 residues. Germline V gene data show CDR1 as LGHNT and CDR2 as FRNRAP.

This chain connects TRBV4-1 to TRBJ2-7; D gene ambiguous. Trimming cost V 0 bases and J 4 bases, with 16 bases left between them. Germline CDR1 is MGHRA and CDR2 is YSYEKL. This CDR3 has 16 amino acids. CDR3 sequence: CASSQDRAAELYEQYF. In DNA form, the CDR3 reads TGCGCCAGCAGCCAAGATCGGGCAGCAGAACTTTACGAGCAGTACTTC.

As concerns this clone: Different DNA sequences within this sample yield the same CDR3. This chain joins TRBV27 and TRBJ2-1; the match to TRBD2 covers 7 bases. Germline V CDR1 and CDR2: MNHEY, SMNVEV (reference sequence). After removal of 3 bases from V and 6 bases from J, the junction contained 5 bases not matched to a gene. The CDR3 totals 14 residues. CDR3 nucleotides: TGTGCCAGCAGTTTCGGCGGGAGCGGCAATGAGCAGTTCTTC. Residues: CASSFGGSGNEQFF.

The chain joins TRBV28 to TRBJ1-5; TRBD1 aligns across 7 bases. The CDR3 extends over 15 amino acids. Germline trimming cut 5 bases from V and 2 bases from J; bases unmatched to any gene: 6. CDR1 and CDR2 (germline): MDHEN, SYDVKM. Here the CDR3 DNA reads TGTGCCAGCAGTCCCAATCAGGGGGGCAATCAGCCCCAGCATTTT. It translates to CASSPNQGGNQPQHF.

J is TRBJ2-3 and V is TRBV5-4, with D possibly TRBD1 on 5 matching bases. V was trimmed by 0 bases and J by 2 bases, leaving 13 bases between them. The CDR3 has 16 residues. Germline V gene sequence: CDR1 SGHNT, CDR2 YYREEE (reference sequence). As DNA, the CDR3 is TGTGCCAGCAGCTTGGGACCGCAGGGCTTCACAGATACGCAGTATTTT. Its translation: CASSLGPQGFTDTQYF.

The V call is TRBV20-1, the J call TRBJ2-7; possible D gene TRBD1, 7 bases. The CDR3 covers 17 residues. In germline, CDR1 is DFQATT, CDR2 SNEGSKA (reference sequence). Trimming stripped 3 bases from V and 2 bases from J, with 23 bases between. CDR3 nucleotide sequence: TGCAGTGCTAGTAAGGGGGCCGGGGGCTTTTCCCCCTACGAGCAGTACTTC. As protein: CSASKGAGGFSPYEQYF.

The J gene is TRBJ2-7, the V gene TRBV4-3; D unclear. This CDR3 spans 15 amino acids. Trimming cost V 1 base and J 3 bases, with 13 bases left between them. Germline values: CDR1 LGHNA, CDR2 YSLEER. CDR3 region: CASSQGYNDLYEQYF. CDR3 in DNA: TGCGCCAGCAGCCAAGGGTATAACGACCTCTACGAGCAGTACTTC.

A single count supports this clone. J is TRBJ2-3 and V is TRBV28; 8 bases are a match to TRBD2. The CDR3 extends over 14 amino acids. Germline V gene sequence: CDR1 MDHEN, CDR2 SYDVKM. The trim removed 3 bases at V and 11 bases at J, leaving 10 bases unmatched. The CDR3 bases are TGTGCCAGCAGTTTTGGGCGGGAGGACCACGGGCAGTATTTT. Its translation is CASSFGREDHGQYF. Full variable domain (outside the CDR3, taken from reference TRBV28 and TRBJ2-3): DVKVTQSSRYLVKRTGEKVFLECVQDMDHENMFWYRQDPGLGLRLIYFSYDVKMKEKGDIPEGYSVSREKKERFSLILESASTNQTSMYLCASSFGREDHGQYFGPGTRLTVL.

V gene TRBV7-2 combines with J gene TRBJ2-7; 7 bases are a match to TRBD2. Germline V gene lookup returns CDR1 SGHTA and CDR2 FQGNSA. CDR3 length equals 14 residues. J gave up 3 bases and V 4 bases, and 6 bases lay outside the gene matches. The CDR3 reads CASSSGEGLYEQYF. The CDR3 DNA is TGTGCCAGCAGCTCCGGGGAGGGCCTCTACGAGCAGTACTTC.

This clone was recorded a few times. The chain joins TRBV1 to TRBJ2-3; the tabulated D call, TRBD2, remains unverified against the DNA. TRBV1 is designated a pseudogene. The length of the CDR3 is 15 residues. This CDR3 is CTSSHRGGSTDTQYF. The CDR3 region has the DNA TGCACCAGCAGCCACCGGGGGGGTAGCACAGATACGCAGTATTTT.

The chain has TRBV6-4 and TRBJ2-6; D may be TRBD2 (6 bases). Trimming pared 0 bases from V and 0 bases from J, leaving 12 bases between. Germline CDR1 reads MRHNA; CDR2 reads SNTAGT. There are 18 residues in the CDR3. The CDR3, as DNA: TGTGCCAGCAGTGACTCGGGGGGAATCGGCTCTGGGGCCAACGTCCTGACTTTC. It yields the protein CASSDSGGIGSGANVLTF.

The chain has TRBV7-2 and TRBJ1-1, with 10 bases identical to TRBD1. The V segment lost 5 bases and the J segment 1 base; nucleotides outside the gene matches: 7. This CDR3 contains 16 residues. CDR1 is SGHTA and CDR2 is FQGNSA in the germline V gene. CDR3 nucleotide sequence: TGTGCCAGCAGCCCAAGAGGGACAGGGGAGAACACTGAAGCTTTCTTT. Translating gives CASSPRGTGENTEAFF. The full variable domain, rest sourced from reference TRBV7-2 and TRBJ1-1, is GAGVSQSPSNKVTEKGKDVELRCDPISGHTALYWYRQSLGQGLEFLIYFQGNSAPDKSGLPSDRFSAERTGGSVSTLTIQRTQQEDSAVYLCASSPRGTGENTEAFFGQGTRLTVV.

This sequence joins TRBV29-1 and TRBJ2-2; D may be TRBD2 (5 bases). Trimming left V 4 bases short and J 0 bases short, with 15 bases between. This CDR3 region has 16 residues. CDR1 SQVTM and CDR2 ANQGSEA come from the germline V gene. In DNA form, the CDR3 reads TGCAGCGTTGCGTTATATAGCGCCGCGAACACCGGGGAGCTGTTTTTT. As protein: CSVALYSAANTGELFF.

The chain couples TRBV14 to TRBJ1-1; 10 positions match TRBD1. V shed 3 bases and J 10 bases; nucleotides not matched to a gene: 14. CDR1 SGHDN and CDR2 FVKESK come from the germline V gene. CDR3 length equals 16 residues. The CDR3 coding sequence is TGTGCCAGCAGCCAGGGATGGGACAGGGGCCTACTGGGAGCTTTCTTT. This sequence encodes CASSQGWDRGLLGAFF.

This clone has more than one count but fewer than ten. CDR3 sequence (DNA): TGTGCCAGTAGTATTTCGGGCTGGAACAGCAATCAGCCCCAGCATTTT. This gives the protein CASSISGWNSNQPQHF. The V call is TRBV19, the J call TRBJ1-5, with D unclear. CDR1 and CDR2 from the germline V gene are LNHDA and SQIVND (reference sequence). V lost 3 bases and J lost 1, with 13 bases in between. CDR3 length: 16 residues.